The 11 T cell receptor beta chains in this list originate from one sample, sequenced in a study of cytomegalovirus exposure and HLA in healthy donors. The PCR contained 60 Vbeta and 13 Jbeta primers. The data were produced by immunoSEQ multiplex PCR, yet TCRdb's version contains in-frame clones alone and is incomplete. The sample's table shows approximately 110,000 clones. Sequenced input: PBMCs. The source is a man younger than 30 in good health and CMV-seronegative.

This chain connects TRBV27 to TRBJ1-4, with TRBD1 matching over 9 bases. The CDR3 covers 14 residues. V was clipped by 9 bases and J by 8 bases; unmatched bases: 10. Germline V gene sequence: CDR1 MNHEY, CDR2 SMNVEV (reference sequence). The CDR3 nucleotides are TGTGCCAGTCGGGACAGGGCGGCTGCGGAAAAACTGTTTTTT. Its translation: CASRDRAAAEKLFF.

The CDR3 DNA reads TGCGCCTCCACGATCGGGGACAGGGGAAGTTACTATGGCTACACCTTC. It yields the protein CASTIGDRGSYYGYTF. V and J are TRBV5-1 and TRBJ1-2; 10 nucleotides agree with TRBD1. J was trimmed by 3 bases and V by 10 bases; bases with no gene match: 15. Per germline, CDR1 SGHRS and CDR2 YFSETQ. The CDR3 is 16 amino acids. Looking up the rest from reference TRBV5-1 and TRBJ1-2 gives the full variable domain: KAGVTQTPRYLIKTRGQQVTLSCSPISGHRSVSWYQQTPGQGLQFLFEYFSETQRNKGNFPGRFSGRQFSNSRSEMNVSTLELGDSALYLCASTIGDRGSYYGYTFGSGTRLTVV.

The chain couples TRBV7-9 to TRBJ2-7; 7 nucleotides align to TRBD1. There are 14 residues in the CDR3. The germline gives CDR1 SEHNR, CDR2 FQNEAQ (reference sequence). The ends lost 2 bases at V and 1 base at J; junction bases unmatched: 2. The CDR3 reads CASSLTGESYEQYF. The CDR3 nucleotides read TGTGCCAGCAGCTTAACAGGGGAGTCCTACGAGCAGTACTTC.

V usage is TRBV7-6 and J usage is TRBJ2-2; TRBD2 matches at 8 bases. Germline V gene sequence: CDR1 SGHVS, CDR2 FNYEAQ. V lost 8 bases, J lost 5 bases, and 7 bases stayed unmatched. CDR3 length: 14 amino acids. The CDR3 reads CASGVAGWTGELFF. The CDR3 DNA reads as TGTGCCAGCGGGGTAGCGGGATGGACCGGGGAGCTGTTTTTT.

The V and J genes are TRBV2 and TRBJ1-1; D ambiguous. Germline V gene sequence: CDR1 SNHLY, CDR2 FYNNEI. The ends were cut back, 2 bases at V and 1 base at J, with 11 bases in the middle. This CDR3 spans 15 amino acids. Here the CDR3 DNA reads TGTGCCAGCAGTGAACTCCAGGCAAGGAACACTGAAGCTTTCTTT. Encoded protein: CASSELQARNTEAFF.

The chain couples TRBV15 to TRBJ1-1; 7 bases are a match to TRBD1. CDR3 size: 16 residues. V shed 3 bases, J shed 1 base, and the junction held 8 bases outside the gene matches. The germline gives CDR1 LNHNV, CDR2 YYDKDF (reference sequence). CDR3 sequence (DNA): TGTGCCACCAGCAGCTATCGGGACAGACAGAACACTGAAGCTTTCTTT. This translates into CATSSYRDRQNTEAFF.

The J gene is TRBJ2-3, the V gene TRBV27, with 11 bases aligning to TRBD2. CDR3 length equals 17 residues. V was clipped by 5 bases and J by 4 bases; unmatched bases: 11. CDR1 and CDR2 (germline): MNHEY, SMNVEV (reference sequence). CDR3 in DNA: TGTGCCAGCAGTCACGACGCTAGCGGGAGGTTGCCAGATACGCAGTATTTT. Residues: CASSHDASGRLPDTQYF.

The genes are TRBV4-1 and TRBJ1-3; 8 bases match TRBD1. V was clipped by 2 bases and J by 3 bases; unmatched bases: 3. Germline loops: CDR1 MGHRA, CDR2 YSYEKL. The CDR3 is made up of 15 amino acids. The DNA of the CDR3 is TGCGCCAGCAGCCAACAGGGGGCGAATGGAAACACCATATATTTT. The encoded protein is CASSQQGANGNTIYF.

The rearrangement links TRBV6-5 to TRBJ1-6; 8 positions match TRBD1. This CDR3 is 16 amino acids long. J was trimmed by 4 bases and V by 2 bases; bases with no gene match: 4. Germline V gene lookup returns CDR1 MNHEY and CDR2 SVGAGI. The CDR3 sequence is CASSYGDRPYNSPLHF. In nucleotides, the CDR3 is TGTGCCAGCAGTTACGGGGACAGGCCTTATAATTCACCCCTCCACTTT.

J is TRBJ1-3 and V is TRBV28, with D hard to call. This CDR3 has 13 residues. Germline loops: CDR1 MDHEN, CDR2 SYDVKM. V was cut by 5 bases and J by 0 bases, with 5 bases left in between. As DNA, the CDR3 is TGTGCCAGCAGTGCGGCCTCTGGAAACACCATATATTTT. Translating it yields CASSAASGNTIYF.

The rearrangement joins TRBV6-5 to TRBJ1-5, with 7 nucleotides matching TRBD1. Trimming at V came to 0 bases and at J to 6 bases, leaving 2 bases not matched to a gene. There are 14 residues in the CDR3. Germline lookup yields CDR1 MNHEY and CDR2 SVGAGI. Here the CDR3 DNA reads TGTGCCAGCAGTTACTCGCAGGGGGGTCAGCCCCAGCATTTT. This sequence encodes CASSYSQGGQPQHF.